Below are 8 T cell receptor beta chains sequenced from a single sample in a study of T cells in women clearing cervical HPV infection. Assay used: immunoSEQ multiplex PCR; TCRdb lists only in-frame clones, some missing. The sample holds more than 20,000 clones. The sample consisted of blood buffy coat. These receptors were collected from a woman between 18 and 70 years old with a cervical HPV16 infection that either progressed to CIN3+ or cleared (not recorded which).

With respect to this clone: The read comes to an end 3 residues before the CDR3 does, leaving the germline J gene to fill in the end. The chain is built from TRBV20-1 and TRBJ1-2; 10 bases map to TRBD1. Looked up from germline, CDR1 is DFQATT and CDR2 is SNEGSKA (reference sequence). This CDR3 is 14 amino acids long. The V and J ends lost 3 bases and 7 bases, in that order; junction bases with no gene match: 8. CDR3 bases read: TGCAGTGCTAGGGAATCCGGGACAGGGGTTGGC. Protein product: CSARESGTGVG. The full CDR3 protein is CSARESGTGVGYTF.

As for this clone: The read terminates 3 residues before the CDR3 end, so the remaining end is supplied by the germline J gene. The V gene is TRBV10-3, the J gene TRBJ1-1, with 9 positions matching TRBD1. Trimming took 7 bases from V and 1 from J; bases not matched to a gene: 4. Germline values: CDR1 ENHRY, CDR2 SYGVKD. The CDR3 loop spans 14 amino acids. The CDR3 DNA, read in part, is TGTGCCATCACCTCGGACAGGGGGAACACTGAA. Translating it yields CAITSDRGNTE. The whole CDR3 sequence is CAITSDRGNTEAFF.

As concerns this clone: The observed sequence ends 3 residues before the CDR3 terminus, with the missing tail filled in from the germline J gene. The chain links TRBV7-2 to TRBJ2-7; 8 bases fit TRBD1. The germline V gene encodes CDR1 SGHTA and CDR2 FQGNSA. Trimming cost V 0 bases and J 4 bases; bases outside gene matches: 5. The CDR3 totals 15 residues. CDR3 DNA (partial): TGTGCCAGCAGCTTAGCCGAGGACAGGGTGTACGAG. It is translated as CASSLAEDRVYE. The full CDR3 protein is CASSLAEDRVYEQYF.

Turning to this clone: Sequencing ends 3 residues short of the CDR3 end; the germline J gene provides the rest. V is TRBV2 and J is TRBJ2-5; D is unresolved. The CDR3 is 11 amino acids. Germline V gene sequence: CDR1 SNHLY, CDR2 FYNNEI. Trimming left V 4 bases short and J 4 bases short, with 4 bases between. The CDR3 loop reads CASSAGETQYF. CDR3 bases read: TGTGCCAGCAGTGCGGGAGAGACC. The complete variable domain, with remaining parts taken from reference TRBV2 and TRBJ2-5, reads EPEVTQTPSHQVTQMGQEVILRCVPISNHLYFYWYRQILGQKVEFLVSFYNNEISEKSEIFDDQFSVERPDGSNFTLKIRSTKLEDSAMYFCASSAGETQYFGPGTRLLVL.

As regards this clone: The read terminates 3 residues before the CDR3 end, so the remaining end is supplied by the germline J gene. The V and J genes are TRBV20-1 and TRBJ2-1; TRBD2 matches 7 bases. The CDR3 runs to 15 residues. The V gene end was trimmed by 3 bases and the J gene end by 4 bases; junction bases not matched to a gene: 9. Germline-derived CDR1 and CDR2 are DFQATT and SNEGSKA (reference sequence). The CDR3 here is CSARAGAGRYNEQFF. The CDR3 bases that were read are TGCAGTGCTAGGGCCGGAGCGGGAAGGTACAATGAG.

In terms of frequency, this clone is medium-sized. The read ends 3 residues shy of where the CDR3 ends; the end is completed using the germline J gene. The chain couples TRBV18 to TRBJ2-3; no clear D gene. Germline V gene sequence: CDR1 KGHSH, CDR2 LQKENI. The CDR3 totals 13 residues. V was trimmed by 0 bases and J by 4 bases, leaving 5 bases between them. The sequenced CDR3 bases are TGTGCCAGCTCACCACCGGGCTCAGATACG. This translates into CASSPPGSDT. The CDR3, in full, reads CASSPPGSDTQYF.

Turning to this clone: Read sequence stops 3 residues before the CDR3 end, and the germline J gene provides the missing end. The chain has TRBV7-9 and TRBJ2-1; no clear D. This CDR3 region has 14 residues. CDR1 and CDR2 from the germline V gene are SEHNR and FQNEAQ (reference sequence). The V and J ends lost 2 bases and 4 bases respectively, with 9 bases between them. The CDR3 bases that were read are TGTGCCAGCAGCTTACATGGCGGATACAATGAG. This translates into CASSLHGGYNE. The whole CDR3 reads CASSLHGGYNEQFF.

CDR3 region: CASSDPQRLTDTQYF. The CDR3 bases that were read are TGTGCCAGCAGCGATCCCCAAAGACTGACAGATACG. This chain links TRBV11-2 with TRBJ2-3, with D unclear. The CDR3 goes on 3 residues after the read ends, and that part is filled in from the germline J gene. Trimming cost V 5 bases and J 3 bases, with 15 bases left between them. Germline V gives CDR1 SGHAT, CDR2 FQNNGV. The CDR3 contains 15 residues.